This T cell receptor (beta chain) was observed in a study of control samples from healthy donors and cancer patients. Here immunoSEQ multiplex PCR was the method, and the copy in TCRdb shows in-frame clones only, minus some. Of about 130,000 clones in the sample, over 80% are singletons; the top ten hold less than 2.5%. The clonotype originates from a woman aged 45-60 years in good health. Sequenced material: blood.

The DNA of the CDR3 is TGTGCCAGCAGTTTTAAGGGTCCAGGGGACACTGAAGCTTTCTTT. It specifies CASSFKGPGDTEAFF. V usage is TRBV27 and J usage is TRBJ1-1; perhaps TRBD1 as D (6 bases). The CDR3 sequence is 15 residues long. The germline CDR1 and CDR2 sequences are MNHEY and SMNVEV (reference sequence). Trimming took off 3 bases at V and 3 bases at J, with 14 bases between the two ends.